The 26 T cell receptor beta chains below come from one sample, sequenced in a study of neurological immune-mediated disorders. MiXCR, run by TCRdb on the 5' RACE reads, gives a single entry per CDR3 protein. The sample consists of 65,000 to 85,000 distinct CDR3 sequences, about 3% of them appearing once. The sequencing sample was made of PBMCs. The receptors were gathered from a woman aged 45-65 years with multiple sclerosis.

This clonotype occurred many times. This chain links TRBV3-1 with TRBJ1-6, with unresolved D. Germline values: CDR1 LGHDT, CDR2 YNNKEL (reference sequence). The CDR3 extends over 15 amino acids. The V end lost 8 bases, the J end lost 0 bases, and 11 bases lay between the germline ends. The DNA of the CDR3 is TGTGCCAGCCTCGGACTAAGCTCCTATAATTCACCCCTCCACTTT. This translates into CASLGLSSYNSPLHF.

This clonotype was counted only a few times. This chain joins TRBV29-1 and TRBJ2-7; D perhaps matches TRBD2 (5 bases). CDR1 and CDR2 from the germline V gene are SQVTM and ANQGSEA. The CDR3 length is 16 residues. Trimming took 7 bases from V and 2 from J, leaving 24 bases between them. The CDR3 DNA reads as TGCAGCGCCGAGGGTAGGGCAATCCATCACCCCTACGAGCAGTACGTC. This encodes CSAEGRAIHHPYEQYV.

This clonotype appeared many times. CDR3 sequence reads: CASSLVLGPGPDNEQFF. The CDR3 DNA reads as TGTGCCAGCAGCTTAGTATTAGGGCCAGGGCCCGACAATGAGCAGTTCTTC. This rearrangement joins TRBV7-2 to TRBJ2-1; maybe TRBD1 (5 bases). CDR1 and CDR2 from the germline V gene are SGHTA and FQGNSA. This CDR3 is built from 17 residues. V lost 1 base to trimming and J lost 5 bases, with 18 bases between them.

This clonotype was counted at least ten times. The rearrangement links TRBV29-1 to TRBJ1-2; D gene ambiguous. CDR3 length: 10 residues. CDR1 and CDR2 (germline): SQVTM, ANQGSEA. The V and J ends lost 5 bases and 6 bases respectively, with 7 bases between them. The CDR3 DNA is TGCAGCGTTTCCCCACATGGCTACACCTTC. It is translated as CSVSPHGYTF.

This clonotype appeared many times. The CDR3, as DNA: TGCAGTGCTAGAGACCTTCTGGGACTAGCGGGGCGAAAATCGAGCTCCTACAATGAGCAGTTCTTC. Its protein is CSARDLLGLAGRKSSSYNEQFF. This chain connects TRBV20-1 to TRBJ2-1, with 13 bases that match TRBD2. Germline V gene sequence: CDR1 DFQATT, CDR2 SNEGSKA (reference sequence). This CDR3 spans 22 amino acids. V shed 0 bases and J 0 bases; nucleotides not matched to a gene: 17.

This clonotype was picked up many times. CDR3 residues: CASSNPRKAFF. CDR3 DNA sequence: TGTGCCAGTAGTAATCCCAGAAAAGCTTTCTTT. The gene calls are TRBV19 and TRBJ1-1; D remains unclear. The CDR3 has 11 amino acids. Trimming removed 4 bases at V and 9 bases at J, with 9 bases between. The V gene's germline CDR1 is LNHDA and CDR2 SQIVND (reference sequence).

This clonotype was detected a few times. Since a much larger clone is just one base distant, this may be a read error. The V and J genes are TRBV20-1 and TRBJ1-1, with a possible D match to TRBD1 (6 bases). The CDR3 consists of 13 residues. Trimming shortened V by 5 bases and J by 0 bases, and 10 bases separated the two germline ends. Germline loops: CDR1 DFQATT, CDR2 SNEGSKA (reference sequence). The CDR3 coding sequence is TGCAGTGCTCAACAGGGACTGAACACTGAAGCTTTCTTT. Protein sequence: CSAQQGLNTEAFF.

This clonotype has a count of ten or more. This chain connects TRBV5-1 to TRBJ1-1; 11 bases are a match to TRBD1. The CDR3 has 15 amino acids. V shed 4 bases, J shed 4 bases, and the junction held 6 bases outside the gene matches. Germline V gives CDR1 SGHRS, CDR2 YFSETQ. The chain's CDR3 is CASSPPGTGGTEAFF. The CDR3 DNA is TGCGCCAGCAGCCCGCCCGGGACAGGGGGCACTGAAGCTTTCTTT.

This clonotype was seen ten or more times. This chain links TRBV5-1 with TRBJ1-3; 7 bases match TRBD1. The CDR3 sequence is 16 residues long. With 4 bases clipped from V and 0 bases from J, the junction kept 7 bases outside the gene matches. Germline CDR1 is SGHRS and CDR2 is YFSETQ. This CDR3 reads CASSVNRGGSGNTIYF. CDR3 DNA: TGCGCCAGCAGCGTCAACAGGGGAGGCTCTGGAAACACCATATATTTT. Variable domain in full (rest from reference TRBV5-1 and TRBJ1-3): KAGVTQTPRYLIKTRGQQVTLSCSPISGHRSVSWYQQTPGQGLQFLFEYFSETQRNKGNFPGRFSGRQFSNSRSEMNVSTLELGDSALYLCASSVNRGGSGNTIYFGEGSWLTVV.

In its sample, this clonotype was seen many times. The chain joins TRBV7-9 to TRBJ1-2, with no clear D. The germline gives CDR1 SEHNR, CDR2 FQNEAQ (reference sequence). CDR3 length: 15 amino acids. V shed 1 base and J shed 3 bases, with 12 bases lying between them. As DNA, the CDR3 is TGTGCCAGCAGCTTAGTGGGAGTAGGCTACTATGGCTACACCTTC. Translating it yields CASSLVGVGYYGYTF.

The V gene is TRBV18, the J gene TRBJ1-2; D remains ambiguous. V gave up 3 bases and J gave up 2 bases, with 7 bases separating them. CDR1 and CDR2 from the germline V gene are KGHSH and LQKENI. The CDR3 sequence is 13 residues long. The CDR3 sequence is CASSPSDNYGYTF. CDR3 sequence (DNA): TGTGCCAGCTCACCTTCAGACAACTATGGCTACACCTTC.

This clonotype came up many times. The V call is TRBV20-1, the J call TRBJ2-1; possibly TRBD2 for D (7 bases). CDR3 length: 14 amino acids. Germline CDR1 reads DFQATT; CDR2 reads SNEGSKA (reference sequence). V lost 6 bases and J 8 bases, leaving 20 bases between the germline ends. The DNA for the CDR3 is TGCAGTGCCCGGCGACTTGGGGGGGGCTATGAGCAGTTCTTC. Its translation: CSARRLGGGYEQFF.

This clonotype was recorded at least ten times. This rearrangement joins TRBV20-1 to TRBJ1-5, with D possibly TRBD1 on 5 matching bases. This CDR3 has 15 residues. Trimming pared 1 base from V and 9 bases from J, leaving 19 bases between. Germline values: CDR1 DFQATT, CDR2 SNEGSKA (reference sequence). The CDR3 DNA sequence: TGCAGTGCTAGAGCCTCGTTGGGGCTCTTTCCGCCCCAGCATTTT. Amino acid sequence: CSARASLGLFPPQHF.

Many counts were recorded for this clonotype. V and J are TRBV7-6 and TRBJ1-1; D remains unclear. Per the germline V gene, CDR1 is SGHVS and CDR2 is FNYEAQ. Trimming pared 4 bases from V and 4 bases from J, leaving 10 bases between. The CDR3 spans 13 residues. CDR3 residues: CASSSKEGTEAFF. Here the CDR3 DNA reads TGTGCCAGCAGCTCAAAAGAGGGCACTGAAGCTTTCTTT.

This clonotype was counted ten times or more. This rearrangement joins TRBV20-1 to TRBJ1-6; TRBD1 matches 7 bases. V trimming: 5 bases; J trimming: 6 bases; junction bases outside the gene matches: 4. The length of the CDR3 is 13 residues. Germline assignment: CDR1 DFQATT and CDR2 SNEGSKA (reference sequence). CDR3 loop: CSAGTVTNSPLHF. The CDR3 bases are TGCAGTGCTGGGACAGTTACTAATTCACCCCTCCACTTT.

In this sample, this clonotype turned up many times. The chain joins TRBV5-1 to TRBJ2-7, with D possibly TRBD2 on 6 matching bases. The CDR3 sequence is 15 residues long. V shed 1 base and J shed 2 bases, with 13 bases lying between them. Germline CDR1 reads SGHRS; CDR2 reads YFSETQ. The CDR3, as DNA: TGCGCCAGCAGCTTGTGGGCGGGATCCCCCTACGAGCAGTACTTC. Its translation: CASSLWAGSPYEQYF. Full variable domain (outside the CDR3, taken from reference TRBV5-1 and TRBJ2-7): KAGVTQTPRYLIKTRGQQVTLSCSPISGHRSVSWYQQTPGQGLQFLFEYFSETQRNKGNFPGRFSGRQFSNSRSEMNVSTLELGDSALYLCASSLWAGSPYEQYFGPGTRLTVT.

This clonotype showed up many times. This rearrangement joins TRBV5-1 to TRBJ1-1; possible D gene TRBD1, 6 bases. The CDR3 length is 14 residues. Germline V gives CDR1 SGHRS, CDR2 YFSETQ. Trimming cost V 4 bases and J 6 bases, with 16 bases left between them. CDR3 sequence (DNA): TGCGCCAGCAGCAAATCAGGGGAAGGGGCTGAAGCTTTCTTT. Translated, it gives CASSKSGEGAEAFF. Drawing the rest from reference TRBV5-1 and TRBJ1-1, the complete variable domain is KAGVTQTPRYLIKTRGQQVTLSCSPISGHRSVSWYQQTPGQGLQFLFEYFSETQRNKGNFPGRFSGRQFSNSRSEMNVSTLELGDSALYLCASSKSGEGAEAFFGQGTRLTVV.

Ten or more counts support this clonotype. V gene TRBV5-1 combines with J gene TRBJ2-5, with unresolved D. This CDR3 is 13 amino acids long. The ends were cut back, 0 bases at V and 2 bases at J, with 5 bases in the middle. Germline lookup yields CDR1 SGHRS and CDR2 YFSETQ. This CDR3 reads CASSLGQQETQYF. CDR3 nucleotides: TGCGCCAGCAGCTTGGGGCAGCAAGAGACCCAGTACTTC. Based on the CDR3 plus reference TRBV5-1 and TRBJ2-5, the full variable domain is KAGVTQTPRYLIKTRGQQVTLSCSPISGHRSVSWYQQTPGQGLQFLFEYFSETQRNKGNFPGRFSGRQFSNSRSEMNVSTLELGDSALYLCASSLGQQETQYFGPGTRLLVL.

This clonotype showed up many times. This chain uses TRBV20-1 with TRBJ2-5; D is unclear. The CDR3 extends over 13 amino acids. CDR1 and CDR2 from the germline V gene are DFQATT and SNEGSKA (reference sequence). Trimming removed 2 bases at V and 5 bases at J, with 12 bases between. As DNA, the CDR3 is TGCAGTGCTAGATTCCCCATGGGGGAGACCCAGTACTTC. Translating gives CSARFPMGETQYF.

The table lists this clonotype with a few counts. The chain links TRBV4-3 to TRBJ2-3; D unresolved. Germline CDR1 and CDR2: LGHNA and YSLEER. V shed 0 bases and J shed 2 bases, with 6 bases lying between them. This CDR3 has 14 residues. This chain's CDR3 is CASSQDFLTDTQYF. In DNA form, the CDR3 reads TGCGCCAGCAGCCAAGATTTTCTCACAGATACGCAGTATTTT.

This clonotype was observed at least ten times. V gene TRBV7-6 combines with J gene TRBJ1-6; 8 bases fit TRBD1. The length of the CDR3 is 15 residues. CDR1 and CDR2 (germline): SGHVS, FNYEAQ. The ends lost 1 base at V and 10 bases at J; junction bases unmatched: 6. The CDR3 loop is CASSLEGTGQSPLHF. The DNA for the CDR3 is TGTGCCAGCAGCTTAGAAGGGACAGGCCAATCACCCCTCCACTTT.

This clonotype was detected many times. The CDR3 reads CSAKDTQETQYF. In DNA form, the CDR3 reads TGCAGCGCCAAGGACACTCAAGAGACCCAGTACTTC. The rearrangement links TRBV29-1 to TRBJ2-5; maybe TRBD1 (5 bases). Germline loops: CDR1 SQVTM, CDR2 ANQGSEA. This CDR3 region has 12 residues. The germline V and J ends were trimmed by 7 bases and 2 bases, with 11 bases remaining between them.

Many counts were recorded for this clonotype. This chain uses TRBV28 with TRBJ2-2, with D tentatively TRBD1 or TRBD2 (5 bases each). CDR1 MDHEN and CDR2 SYDVKM come from the germline V gene. The CDR3 consists of 13 residues. Trimming cost V 3 bases and J 9 bases, with 11 bases left between them. The CDR3 nucleotides are TGTGCCAGCAGTTTCCGAGGGGACCGGGAGCTGTTTTTT. Residues: CASSFRGDRELFF.

This clonotype was seen ten or more times. This chain links TRBV29-1 with TRBJ2-3, with D uncertain. Germline lookup yields CDR1 SQVTM and CDR2 ANQGSEA. This CDR3 is built from 13 residues. Trimming took 2 bases from V and 1 from J, leaving 7 bases between them. The CDR3 loop reads CSVELGGTDTQYF. DNA of the CDR3: TGCAGCGTTGAACTTGGGGGCACAGATACGCAGTATTTT.

This clonotype was recorded at least ten times. The chain recombines TRBV7-8 with TRBJ2-7; D is possibly TRBD1 (5 bases). The length of the CDR3 is 14 residues. Trimming took off 2 bases at V and 0 bases at J, with 8 bases between the two ends. Germline CDR1 reads SGHVS; CDR2 reads FQNEAQ. The CDR3, as DNA: TGTGCCAGCAGCTTACGTGGGGCCTCCTACGAGCAGTACTTC. Translating it yields CASSLRGASYEQYF.

Of note for this clonotype: A much larger clone sits a single nucleotide away, making a read error possible. The J gene is TRBJ2-1, the V gene TRBV20-1; TRBD2 agrees at 13 bases. The CDR3 length is 15 residues. In germline, CDR1 is DFQATT, CDR2 SNEGSKA (reference sequence). The ends lost 6 bases at V and 12 bases at J; junction bases unmatched: 14. CDR3 bases: TGCAGTGCCTCCGGACTAGCGGGGGACCTAGATGGGCAGTTCTTC. This translates into CSASGLAGDLDGQFF.